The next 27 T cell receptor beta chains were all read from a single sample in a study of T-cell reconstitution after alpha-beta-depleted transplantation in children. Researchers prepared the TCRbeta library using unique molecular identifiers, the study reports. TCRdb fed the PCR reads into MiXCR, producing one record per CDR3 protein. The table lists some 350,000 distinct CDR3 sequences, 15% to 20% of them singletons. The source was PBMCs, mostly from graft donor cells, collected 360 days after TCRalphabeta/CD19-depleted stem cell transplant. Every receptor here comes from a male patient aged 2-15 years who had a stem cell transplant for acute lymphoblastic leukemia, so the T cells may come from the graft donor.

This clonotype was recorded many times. The CDR3 DNA reads TGTGCCAGCAGTTTAAGGTTTGGGGACAGGGGGCGTGATGAGCAGTTCTTC. Translated: CASSLRFGDRGRDEQFF. The rearrangement links TRBV12-3 or TRBV12-4 to TRBJ2-1, with 12 bases identical to TRBD1. The CDR3 is made up of 17 amino acids. V trimming: 2 bases; J trimming: 8 bases; junction bases outside the gene matches: 10.

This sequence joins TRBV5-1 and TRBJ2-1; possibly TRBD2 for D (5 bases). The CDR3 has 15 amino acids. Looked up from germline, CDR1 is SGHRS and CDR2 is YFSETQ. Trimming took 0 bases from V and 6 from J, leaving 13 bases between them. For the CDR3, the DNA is TGCGCCAGCAGCTTGGCGGCTAGCACTTTCAATGAGCAGTTCTTC. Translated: CASSLAASTFNEQFF.

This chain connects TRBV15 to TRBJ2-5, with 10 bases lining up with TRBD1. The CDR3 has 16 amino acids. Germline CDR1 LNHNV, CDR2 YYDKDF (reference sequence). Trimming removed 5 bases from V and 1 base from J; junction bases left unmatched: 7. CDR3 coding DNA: TGTGCCACCAGCCCCCGGGGACAGGGGCCCCAAGAGACCCAGTACTTC. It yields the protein CATSPRGQGPQETQYF.

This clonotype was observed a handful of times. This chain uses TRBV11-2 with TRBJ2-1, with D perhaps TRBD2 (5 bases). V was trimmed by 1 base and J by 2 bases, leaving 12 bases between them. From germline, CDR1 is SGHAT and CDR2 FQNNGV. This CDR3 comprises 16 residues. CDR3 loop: CASSLGPGLAYNEQFF. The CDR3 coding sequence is TGTGCCAGCAGCTTAGGGCCAGGACTGGCCTACAATGAGCAGTTCTTC.

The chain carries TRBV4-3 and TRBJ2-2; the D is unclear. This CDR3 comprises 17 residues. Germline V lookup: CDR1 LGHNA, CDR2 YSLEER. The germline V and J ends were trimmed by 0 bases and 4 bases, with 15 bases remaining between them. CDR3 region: CASSQEQGRSGTGELFF. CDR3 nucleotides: TGCGCCAGCAGCCAAGAACAAGGTAGATCAGGCACCGGGGAGCTGTTTTTT.

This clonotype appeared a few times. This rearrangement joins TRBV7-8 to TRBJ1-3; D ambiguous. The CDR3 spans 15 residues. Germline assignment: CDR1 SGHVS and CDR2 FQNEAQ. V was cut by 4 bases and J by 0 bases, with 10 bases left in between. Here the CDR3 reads CASSSTVSSGNTIYF. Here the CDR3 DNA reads TGTGCCAGCAGCTCAACAGTGAGCTCTGGAAACACCATATATTTT.

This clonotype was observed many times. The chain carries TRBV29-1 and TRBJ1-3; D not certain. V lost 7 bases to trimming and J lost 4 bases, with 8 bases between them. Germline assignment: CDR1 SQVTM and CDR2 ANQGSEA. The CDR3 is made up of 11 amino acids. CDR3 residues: CSARTGNTIYF. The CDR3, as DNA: TGCAGCGCCCGAACAGGAAACACCATATATTTT.

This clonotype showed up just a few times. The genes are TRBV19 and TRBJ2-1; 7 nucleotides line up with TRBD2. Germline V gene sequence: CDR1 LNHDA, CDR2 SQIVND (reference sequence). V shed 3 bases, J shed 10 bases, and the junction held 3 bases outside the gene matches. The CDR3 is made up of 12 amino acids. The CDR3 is CASSMGAGEQFF. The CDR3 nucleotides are TGTGCCAGTAGTATGGGAGCGGGGGAGCAGTTCTTC.

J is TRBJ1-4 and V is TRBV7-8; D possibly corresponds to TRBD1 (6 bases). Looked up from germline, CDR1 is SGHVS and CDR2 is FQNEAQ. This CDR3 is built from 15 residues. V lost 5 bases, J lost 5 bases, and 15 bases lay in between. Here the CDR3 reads CASSATGNRNEKLFF. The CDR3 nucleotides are TGTGCCAGCAGCGCAACAGGGAATAGAAATGAAAAACTGTTTTTT.

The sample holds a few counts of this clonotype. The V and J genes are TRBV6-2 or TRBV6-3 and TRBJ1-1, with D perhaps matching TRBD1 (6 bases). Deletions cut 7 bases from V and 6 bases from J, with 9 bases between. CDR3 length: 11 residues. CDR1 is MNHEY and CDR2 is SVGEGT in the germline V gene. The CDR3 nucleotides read TGTGCCAGCACACAGGGCTCTGAAGCTTTCTTT. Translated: CASTQGSEAFF.

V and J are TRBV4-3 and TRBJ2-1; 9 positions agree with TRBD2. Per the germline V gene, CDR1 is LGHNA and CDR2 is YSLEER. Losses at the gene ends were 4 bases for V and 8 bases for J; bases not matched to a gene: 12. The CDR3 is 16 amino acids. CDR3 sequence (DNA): TGCGCCAGCAGCCGCCGATTAGCGGGAGTCAATCATGAGCAGTTCTTC. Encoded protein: CASSRRLAGVNHEQFF.

This CDR3 reads CASRKAGETEAFF. CDR3 sequence (DNA): TGCGCCAGCAGGAAGGCAGGGGAAACTGAAGCTTTCTTT. The rearrangement uses TRBV5-1 and TRBJ1-1; a weak D match, TRBD1 (6 bases). Germline CDR1 SGHRS, CDR2 YFSETQ. This CDR3 contains 13 residues. The V gene lost 5 bases and the J gene lost 5 bases, with 13 bases spanning the gap.

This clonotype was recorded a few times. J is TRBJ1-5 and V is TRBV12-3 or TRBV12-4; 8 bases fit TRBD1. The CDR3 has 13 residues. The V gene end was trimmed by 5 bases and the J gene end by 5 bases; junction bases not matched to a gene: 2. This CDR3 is CASSTQGDQPQHF. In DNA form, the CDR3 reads TGTGCCAGCAGTACACAGGGGGATCAGCCCCAGCATTTT.

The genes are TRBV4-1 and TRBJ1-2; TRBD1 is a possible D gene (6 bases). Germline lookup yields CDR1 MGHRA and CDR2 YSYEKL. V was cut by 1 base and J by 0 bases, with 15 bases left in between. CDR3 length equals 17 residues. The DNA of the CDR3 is TGCGCCAGCAGCCAAGTTTTCGGGACACGTACTAACTATGGCTACACCTTC. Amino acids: CASSQVFGTRTNYGYTF.

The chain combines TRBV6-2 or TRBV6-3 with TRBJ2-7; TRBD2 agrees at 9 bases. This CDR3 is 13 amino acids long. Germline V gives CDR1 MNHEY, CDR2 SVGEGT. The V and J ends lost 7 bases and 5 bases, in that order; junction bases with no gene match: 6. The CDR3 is CASKLAGVDEQYF. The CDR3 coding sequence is TGTGCCAGCAAGTTAGCGGGAGTTGACGAGCAGTACTTC.

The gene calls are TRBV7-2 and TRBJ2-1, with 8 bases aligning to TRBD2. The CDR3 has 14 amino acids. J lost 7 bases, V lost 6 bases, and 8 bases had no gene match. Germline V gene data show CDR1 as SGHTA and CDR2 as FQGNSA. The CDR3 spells CASRSGSLGNEQFF. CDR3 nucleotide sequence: TGTGCCAGCAGAAGCGGGAGTCTGGGGAATGAGCAGTTCTTC.

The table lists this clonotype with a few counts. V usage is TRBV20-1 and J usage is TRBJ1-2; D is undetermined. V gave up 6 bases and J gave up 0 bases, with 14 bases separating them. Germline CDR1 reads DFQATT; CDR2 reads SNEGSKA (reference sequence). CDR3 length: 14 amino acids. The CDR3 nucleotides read TGCAGTGCCCACCGTCCGGGAGCTAACTATGGCTACACCTTC. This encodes CSAHRPGANYGYTF.

CDR3 coding DNA: TGCAGTGCTAGAAGGGGGGCCGGGCAGCCCCAGCATTTT. Translation: CSARRGAGQPQHF. The chain couples TRBV20-1 to TRBJ1-5; D perhaps matches TRBD1 (6 bases). Per the germline V gene, CDR1 is DFQATT and CDR2 is SNEGSKA (reference sequence). The CDR3 has 13 residues. Trimming took off 2 bases at V and 7 bases at J, with 12 bases between the two ends.

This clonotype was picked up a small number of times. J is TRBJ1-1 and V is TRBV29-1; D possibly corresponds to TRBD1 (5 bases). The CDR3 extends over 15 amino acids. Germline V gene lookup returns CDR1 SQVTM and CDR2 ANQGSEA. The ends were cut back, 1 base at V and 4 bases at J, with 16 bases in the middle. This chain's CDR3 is CSVEVRRVWSTEAFF. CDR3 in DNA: TGCAGCGTTGAAGTACGCAGGGTTTGGAGCACTGAAGCTTTCTTT.

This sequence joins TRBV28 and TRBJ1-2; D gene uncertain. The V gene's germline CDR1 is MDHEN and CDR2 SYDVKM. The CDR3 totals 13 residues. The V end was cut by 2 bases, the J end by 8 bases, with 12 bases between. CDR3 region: CASSLIGGRGYTF. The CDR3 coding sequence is TGTGCCAGCAGTTTAATTGGAGGGCGAGGCTACACCTTC.

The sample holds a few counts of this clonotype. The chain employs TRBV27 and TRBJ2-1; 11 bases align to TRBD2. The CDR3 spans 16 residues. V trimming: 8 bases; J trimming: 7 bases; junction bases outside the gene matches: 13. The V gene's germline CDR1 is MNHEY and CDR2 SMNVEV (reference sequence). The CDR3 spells CASGPLLAGGRNEQFF. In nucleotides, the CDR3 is TGTGCCAGCGGGCCTCTATTAGCGGGAGGGCGTAATGAGCAGTTCTTC.

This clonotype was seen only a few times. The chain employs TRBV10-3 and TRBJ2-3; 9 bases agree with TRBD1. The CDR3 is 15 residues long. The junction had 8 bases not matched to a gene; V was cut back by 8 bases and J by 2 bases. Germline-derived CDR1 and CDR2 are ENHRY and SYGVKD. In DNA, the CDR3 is TGTGCCATCGACGAACAGGGGGCCTCCACAGATACGCAGTATTTT. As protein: CAIDEQGASTDTQYF.

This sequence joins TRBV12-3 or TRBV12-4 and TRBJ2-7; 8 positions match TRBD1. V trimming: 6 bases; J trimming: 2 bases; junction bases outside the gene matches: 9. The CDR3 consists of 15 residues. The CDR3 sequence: CASSSRGRVAYEQYF. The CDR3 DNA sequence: TGTGCCAGCAGCTCCAGGGGGCGAGTGGCCTACGAGCAGTACTTC.

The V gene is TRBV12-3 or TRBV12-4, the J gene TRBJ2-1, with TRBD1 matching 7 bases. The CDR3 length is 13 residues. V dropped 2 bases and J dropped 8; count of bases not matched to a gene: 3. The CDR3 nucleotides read TGTGCCAGCAGTTTACAGGGGGTCGATGAGCAGTTCTTC. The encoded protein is CASSLQGVDEQFF.

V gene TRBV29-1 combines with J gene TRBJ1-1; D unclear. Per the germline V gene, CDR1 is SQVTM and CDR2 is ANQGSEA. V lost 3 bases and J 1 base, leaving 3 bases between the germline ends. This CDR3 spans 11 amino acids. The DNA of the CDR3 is TGCAGCGTTGAGGAGAACACTGAAGCTTTCTTT. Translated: CSVEENTEAFF.

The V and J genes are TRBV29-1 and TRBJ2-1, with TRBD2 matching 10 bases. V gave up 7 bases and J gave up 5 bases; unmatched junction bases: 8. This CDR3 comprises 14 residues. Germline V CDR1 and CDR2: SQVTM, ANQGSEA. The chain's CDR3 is CSAAKREGHNEQFF. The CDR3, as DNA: TGCAGCGCTGCAAAGCGGGAGGGCCACAATGAGCAGTTCTTC.

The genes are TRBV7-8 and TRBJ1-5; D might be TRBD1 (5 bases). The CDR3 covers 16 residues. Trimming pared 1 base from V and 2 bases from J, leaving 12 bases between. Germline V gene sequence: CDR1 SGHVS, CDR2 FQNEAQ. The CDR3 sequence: CASSLEGTLGNQPQHF. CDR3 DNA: TGTGCCAGCAGCTTAGAGGGGACCTTGGGCAATCAGCCCCAGCATTTT. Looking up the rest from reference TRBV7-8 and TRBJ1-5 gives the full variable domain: GAGVSQSPRYKVAKRGQDVALRCDPISGHVSLFWYQQALGQGPEFLTYFQNEAQLDKSGLPSDRFFAERPEGSVSTLKIQRTQQEDSAVYLCASSLEGTLGNQPQHFGDGTRLSIL.